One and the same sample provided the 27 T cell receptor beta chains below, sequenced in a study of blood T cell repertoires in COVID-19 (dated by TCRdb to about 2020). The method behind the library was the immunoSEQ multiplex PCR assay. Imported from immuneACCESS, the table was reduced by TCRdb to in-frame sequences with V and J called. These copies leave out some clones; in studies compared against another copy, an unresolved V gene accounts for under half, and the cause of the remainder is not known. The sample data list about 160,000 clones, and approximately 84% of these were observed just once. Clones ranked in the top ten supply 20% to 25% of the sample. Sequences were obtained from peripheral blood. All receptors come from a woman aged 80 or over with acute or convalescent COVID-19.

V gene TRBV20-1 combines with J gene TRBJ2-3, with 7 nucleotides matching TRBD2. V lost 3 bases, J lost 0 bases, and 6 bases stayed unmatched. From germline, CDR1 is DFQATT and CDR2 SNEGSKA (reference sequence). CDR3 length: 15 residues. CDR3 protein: CSASRQRGSTDTQYF. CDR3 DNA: TGCAGTGCTAGTCGCCAGCGGGGTAGCACAGATACGCAGTATTTT.

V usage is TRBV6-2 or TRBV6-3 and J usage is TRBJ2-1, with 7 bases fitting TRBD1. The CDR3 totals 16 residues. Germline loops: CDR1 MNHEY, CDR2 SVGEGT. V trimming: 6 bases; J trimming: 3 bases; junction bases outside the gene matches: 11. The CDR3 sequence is CASSDRVGSGYNEQFF. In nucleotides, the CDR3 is TGTGCCAGCAGCGACAGGGTGGGTTCGGGCTACAATGAGCAGTTCTTC.

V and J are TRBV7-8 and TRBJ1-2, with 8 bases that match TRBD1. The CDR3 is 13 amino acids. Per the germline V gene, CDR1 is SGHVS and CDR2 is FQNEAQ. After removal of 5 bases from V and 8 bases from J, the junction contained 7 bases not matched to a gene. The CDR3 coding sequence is TGTGCCAGCAGCGAGGCGACAGGGGAGGGCTACACCTTC. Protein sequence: CASSEATGEGYTF.

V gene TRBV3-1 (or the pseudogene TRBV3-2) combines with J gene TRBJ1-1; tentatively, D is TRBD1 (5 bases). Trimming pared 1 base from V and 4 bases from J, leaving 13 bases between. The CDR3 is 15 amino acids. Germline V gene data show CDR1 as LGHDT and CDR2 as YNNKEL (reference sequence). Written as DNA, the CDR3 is TGTGCCAGCAGCCAAGGTTTCGGGGGTGCCACTGAAGCTTTCTTT. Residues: CASSQGFGGATEAFF.

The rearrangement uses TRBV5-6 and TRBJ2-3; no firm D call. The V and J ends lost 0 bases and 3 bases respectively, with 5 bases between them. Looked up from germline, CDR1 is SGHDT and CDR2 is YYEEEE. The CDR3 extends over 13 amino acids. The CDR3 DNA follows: TGTGCCAGCAGCTTGGCAGGAACAGATACGCAGTATTTT. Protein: CASSLAGTDTQYF.

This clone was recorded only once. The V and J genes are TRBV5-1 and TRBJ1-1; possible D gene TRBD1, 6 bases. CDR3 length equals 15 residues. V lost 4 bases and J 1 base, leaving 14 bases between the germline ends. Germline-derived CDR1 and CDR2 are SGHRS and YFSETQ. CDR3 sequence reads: CASSGGQPWNTEAFF. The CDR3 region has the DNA TGCGCCAGCAGCGGAGGACAGCCATGGAACACTGAAGCTTTCTTT.

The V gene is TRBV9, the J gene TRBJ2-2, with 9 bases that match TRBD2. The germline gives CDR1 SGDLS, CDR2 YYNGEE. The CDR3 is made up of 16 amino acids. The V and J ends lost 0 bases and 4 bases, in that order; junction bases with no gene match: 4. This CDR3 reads CASSVGGSGSTGELFF. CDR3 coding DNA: TGTGCCAGCAGCGTAGGGGGTAGCGGGAGCACCGGGGAGCTGTTTTTT.

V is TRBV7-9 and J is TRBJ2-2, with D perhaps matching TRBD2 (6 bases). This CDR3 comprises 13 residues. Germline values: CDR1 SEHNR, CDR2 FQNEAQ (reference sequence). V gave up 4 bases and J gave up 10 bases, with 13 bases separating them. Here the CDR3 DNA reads TGTGCCAGCAGCTCCCTGACGGGGGAGGAGCTGTTTTTT. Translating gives CASSSLTGEELFF.

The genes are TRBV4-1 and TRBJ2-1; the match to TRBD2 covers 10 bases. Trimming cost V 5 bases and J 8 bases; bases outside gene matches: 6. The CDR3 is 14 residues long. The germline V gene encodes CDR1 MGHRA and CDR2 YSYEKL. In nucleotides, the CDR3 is TGCGCCAGCAGCGGGGCTAGCGGGAGCGATGAGCAGTTCTTC. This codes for CASSGASGSDEQFF.

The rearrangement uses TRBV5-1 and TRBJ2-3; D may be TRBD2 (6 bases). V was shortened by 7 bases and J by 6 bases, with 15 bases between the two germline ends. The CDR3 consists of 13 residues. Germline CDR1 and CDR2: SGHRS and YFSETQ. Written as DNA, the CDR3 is TGCGCCAGCGGGACTGGCCTTCGCGATACGCAGTATTTT. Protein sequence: CASGTGLRDTQYF.

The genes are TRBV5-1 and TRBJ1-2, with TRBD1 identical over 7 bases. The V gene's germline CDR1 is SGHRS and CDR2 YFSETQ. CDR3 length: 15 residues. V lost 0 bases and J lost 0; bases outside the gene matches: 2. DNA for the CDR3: TGCGCCAGCAGCTTGGGCGGGACAGCTAACTATGGCTACACCTTC. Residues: CASSLGGTANYGYTF. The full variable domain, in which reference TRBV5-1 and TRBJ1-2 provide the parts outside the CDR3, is KAGVTQTPRYLIKTRGQQVTLSCSPISGHRSVSWYQQTPGQGLQFLFEYFSETQRNKGNFPGRFSGRQFSNSRSEMNVSTLELGDSALYLCASSLGGTANYGYTFGSGTRLTVV.

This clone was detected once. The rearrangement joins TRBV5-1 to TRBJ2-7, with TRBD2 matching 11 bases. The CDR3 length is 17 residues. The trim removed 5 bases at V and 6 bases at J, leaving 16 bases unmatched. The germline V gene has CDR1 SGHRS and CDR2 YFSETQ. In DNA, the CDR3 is TGCGCCAGCAGTTGGCTCGGACTAGCGGGCCCGTCTGGCGAGCAGTACTTC. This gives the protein CASSWLGLAGPSGEQYF. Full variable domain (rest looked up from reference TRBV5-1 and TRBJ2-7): KAGVTQTPRYLIKTRGQQVTLSCSPISGHRSVSWYQQTPGQGLQFLFEYFSETQRNKGNFPGRFSGRQFSNSRSEMNVSTLELGDSALYLCASSWLGLAGPSGEQYFGPGTRLTVT.

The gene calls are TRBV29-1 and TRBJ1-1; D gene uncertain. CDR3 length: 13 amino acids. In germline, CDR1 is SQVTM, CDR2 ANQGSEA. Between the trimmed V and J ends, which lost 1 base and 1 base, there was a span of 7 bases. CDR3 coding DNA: TGCAGCGTTGAAGTCAGCGCGAACACTGAAGCTTTCTTT. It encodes CSVEVSANTEAFF.

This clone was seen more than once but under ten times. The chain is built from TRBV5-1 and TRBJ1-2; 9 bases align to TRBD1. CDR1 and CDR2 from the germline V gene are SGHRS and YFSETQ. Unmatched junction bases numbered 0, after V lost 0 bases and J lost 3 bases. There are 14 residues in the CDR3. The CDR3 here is CASSLGDRDYGYTF. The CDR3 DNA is TGCGCCAGCAGCTTGGGGGACAGGGACTATGGCTACACCTTC.

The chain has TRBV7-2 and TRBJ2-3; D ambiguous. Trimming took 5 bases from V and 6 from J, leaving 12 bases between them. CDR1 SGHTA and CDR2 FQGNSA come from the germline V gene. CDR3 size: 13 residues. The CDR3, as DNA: TGTGCCAGCAGCCCCCGAGGTGCGGATACGCAGTATTTT. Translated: CASSPRGADTQYF.

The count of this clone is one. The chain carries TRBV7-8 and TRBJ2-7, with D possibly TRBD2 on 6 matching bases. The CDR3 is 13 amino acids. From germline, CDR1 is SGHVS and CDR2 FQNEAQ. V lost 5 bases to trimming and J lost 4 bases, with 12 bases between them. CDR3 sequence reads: CASSRGREYEQYF. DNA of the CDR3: TGTGCCAGCAGCCGAGGACGGGAGTACGAGCAGTACTTC.

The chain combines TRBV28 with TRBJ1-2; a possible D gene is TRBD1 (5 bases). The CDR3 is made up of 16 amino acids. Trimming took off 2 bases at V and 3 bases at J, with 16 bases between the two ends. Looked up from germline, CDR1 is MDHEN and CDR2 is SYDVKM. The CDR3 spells CASSLQAGGTDYGYTF. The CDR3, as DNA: TGTGCCAGCAGTTTACAAGCGGGGGGTACTGACTATGGCTACACCTTC.

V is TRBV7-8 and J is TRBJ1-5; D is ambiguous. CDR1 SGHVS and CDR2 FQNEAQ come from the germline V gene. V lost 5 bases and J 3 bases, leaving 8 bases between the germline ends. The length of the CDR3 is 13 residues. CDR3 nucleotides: TGTGCCAGCAGCCGGGCCGACAATCAGCCCCAGCATTTT. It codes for CASSRADNQPQHF.

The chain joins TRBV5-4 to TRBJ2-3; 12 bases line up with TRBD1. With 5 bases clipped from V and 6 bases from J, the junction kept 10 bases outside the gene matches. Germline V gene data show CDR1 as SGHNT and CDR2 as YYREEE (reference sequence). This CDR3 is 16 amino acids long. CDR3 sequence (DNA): TGTGCCAGCAGTCGAACCGGGACAGGGGGCAAGGATACGCAGTATTTT. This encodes CASSRTGTGGKDTQYF. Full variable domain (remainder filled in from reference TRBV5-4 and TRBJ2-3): ETGVTQSPTHLIKTRGQQVTLRCSSQSGHNTVSWYQQALGQGPQFIFQYYREEENGRGNFPPRFSGLQFPNYSSELNVNALELDDSALYLCASSRTGTGGKDTQYFGPGTRLTVL.

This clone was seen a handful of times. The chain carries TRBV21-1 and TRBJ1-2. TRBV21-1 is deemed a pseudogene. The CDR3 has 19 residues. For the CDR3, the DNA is TGTGCCAGCAGCAAAGTCCTCCTCGACCGTTGTAAAGAGGTCTATGGCTACACCTTC. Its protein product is CASSKVLLDRCKEVYGYTF.

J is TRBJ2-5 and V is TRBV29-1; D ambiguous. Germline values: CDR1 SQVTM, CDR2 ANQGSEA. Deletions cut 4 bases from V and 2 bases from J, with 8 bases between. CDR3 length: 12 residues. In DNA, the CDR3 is TGCAGCGTTGCGGCAGGACAAGAGACCCAGTACTTC. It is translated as CSVAAGQETQYF. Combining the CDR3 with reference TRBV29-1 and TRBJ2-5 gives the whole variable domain SAVISQKPSRDICQRGTSLTIQCQVDSQVTMMFWYRQQPGQSLTLIATANQGSEATYESGFVIDKFPISRPNLTFSTLTVSNMSPEDSSIYLCSVAAGQETQYFGPGTRLLVL.

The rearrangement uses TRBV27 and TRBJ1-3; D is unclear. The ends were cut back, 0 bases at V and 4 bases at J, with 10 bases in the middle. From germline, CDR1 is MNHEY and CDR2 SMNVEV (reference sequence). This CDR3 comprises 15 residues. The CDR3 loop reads CASSLSPEMGNTIYF. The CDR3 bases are TGTGCCAGCAGTTTATCTCCAGAAATGGGAAACACCATATATTTT.

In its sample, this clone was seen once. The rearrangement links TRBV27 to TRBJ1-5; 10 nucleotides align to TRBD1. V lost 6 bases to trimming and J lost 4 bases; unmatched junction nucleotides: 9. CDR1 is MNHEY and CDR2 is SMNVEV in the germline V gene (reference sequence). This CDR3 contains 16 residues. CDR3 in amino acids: CASRETTGGLNQPQHF. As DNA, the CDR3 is TGTGCCAGCAGAGAAACGACAGGGGGCCTGAATCAGCCCCAGCATTTT.

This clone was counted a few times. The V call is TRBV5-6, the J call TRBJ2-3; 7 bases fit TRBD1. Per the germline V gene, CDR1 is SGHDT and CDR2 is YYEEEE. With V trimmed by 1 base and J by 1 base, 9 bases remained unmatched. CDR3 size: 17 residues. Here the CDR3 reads CASSLMRGGVGTDTQYF. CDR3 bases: TGTGCCAGCAGCTTGATGAGAGGGGGCGTTGGCACAGATACGCAGTATTTT.

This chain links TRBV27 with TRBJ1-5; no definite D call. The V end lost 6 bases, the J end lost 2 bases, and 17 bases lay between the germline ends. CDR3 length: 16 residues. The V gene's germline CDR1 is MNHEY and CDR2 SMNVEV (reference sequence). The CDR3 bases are TGTGCCAGCAGCCACCGCTGGGGAGTGGGCAATCAGCCCCAGCATTTT. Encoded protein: CASSHRWGVGNQPQHF.

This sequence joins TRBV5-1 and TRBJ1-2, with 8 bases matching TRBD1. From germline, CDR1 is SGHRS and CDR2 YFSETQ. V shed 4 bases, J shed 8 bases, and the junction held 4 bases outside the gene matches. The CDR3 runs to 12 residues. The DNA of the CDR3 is TGCGCCAGCAGCCTAGGACAGGGAGGCTACACCTTC. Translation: CASSLGQGGYTF.

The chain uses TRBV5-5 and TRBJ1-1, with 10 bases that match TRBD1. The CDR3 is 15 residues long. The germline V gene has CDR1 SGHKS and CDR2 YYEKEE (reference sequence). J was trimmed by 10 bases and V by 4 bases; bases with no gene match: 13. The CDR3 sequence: CASSTAGTGELAAFF. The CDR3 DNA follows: TGTGCCAGCAGCACCGCCGGGACAGGGGAATTAGCAGCTTTCTTT.